The subject of this entry is one T cell receptor (beta chain). Its antigen remains unidentified. Some clones are missing from TCRdb's copy, which holds only in-frame ones; the method was immunoSEQ multiplex PCR. Here the sample spans 1,100,000 or so clones, around 82% being singletons. CDR3 size: 17 residues. Germline V gives CDR1 LGHNA, CDR2 YNFKEQ. Trimming shortened V by 0 bases and J by 9 bases, and 20 bases separated the two germline ends. It was into CD45RA+ naive and CD45RA-negative memory subsets that the CD4+ cells were split. The sample is drawn from a study of shared clonotypes between healthy human individuals. Study as a whole: Every donor yielded three CD4 naive, three CD4 memory, two CD8 naive and one CD8 memory plate.

Study results and limitations: Researchers found naive subsets generally carried larger estimated richness than memory subsets.

The rearrangement links TRBV4-2 to TRBJ1-4, with a possible D match to TRBD1 (6 bases). The clonotype comes from a man between 18 and 29 years old in good health. Some clones in this sample may be carry-over from other donors' samples. The material sequenced was memory CD4+ T cells from PBMCs. Regarding subset: CD45RA-negative fraction. The CDR3 reads CASSQEGTHFRMQKLFF. CDR3 DNA sequence: TGTGCCAGCAGCCAAGAAGGGACACACTTCCGAATGCAAAAACTGTTTTTT.